A selection of T cell receptor beta chains follows, all from one sample in a study of control samples from healthy donors and cancer patients. Generated by immunoSEQ multiplex PCR, the TCRdb table keeps only in-frame clones and is missing some. The data contain around 200,000 clones, 85% to 95% of them singletons. The material sequenced was blood. These TCRs come from a man in his fifties in good health. Each CDR3 is given with its conserved first and last residue. A D gene is named only where the DNA matches it firmly. Some rows mark clone size as missing; the rest say once, few, many or name a class of expanded clone.

NA | TRBJ1-2 | TRBV7-9 | NA | 15 | CASSLFFGNNYGYTF | TGTGCCAGCAGCTTATTTTTCGGGAATAACTATGGCTACACCTTC
NA | TRBJ2-3 | TRBV28 | TRBD2 | 14 | CASSTPGLADTQYF | TGTGCCAGCAGTACCCCGGGACTAGCAGATACGCAGTATTTT
NA | TRBJ2-5 | TRBV14 | NA | 15 | CASSPLEGGGRPQYF | TGTGCCAGCAGCCCCCTGGAAGGCGGGGGCCGCCCACAGTACTTC
NA | TRBJ2-7 | TRBV6-1 | NA | 13 | CASSEIRAEEQYF | TGTGCCAGCAGTGAAATCCGGGCGGAAGAGCAGTACTTC
NA | TRBJ2-1 | TRBV19 | NA | 14 | CASSTSGALNEQFF | TGTGCCAGTAGTACCTCCGGAGCATTGAATGAGCAGTTCTTC
NA | TRBJ1-5 | TRBV23-1 | NA | 12 | CASSHTREPQHF | TGCGCCAGCAGTCACACCCGAGAGCCCCAGCATTTT
NA | TRBJ1-2 | TRBV6-5 | NA | 15 | CASSPLGQLNYGYTF | TGTGCCAGCAGTCCGTTGGGGCAGTTAAACTATGGCTACACCTTC
NA | TRBJ1-4 | TRBV15 | NA | 15 | CATSKYGEVGEKLFF | TGTGCCACCAGCAAGTACGGGGAAGTGGGTGAAAAACTGTTTTTT
NA | TRBJ2-7 | TRBV6-2/TRBV6-3 | TRBD2 | 15 | CASSYYSAGKYEQYF | TGTGCCAGCAGTTACTACTCAGCGGGGAAATACGAGCAGTACTTC
NA | TRBJ1-6 | TRBV5-8 | NA | 11 | CASSLGRPLHF | TGTGCCAGCAGCTTAGGCCGACCCCTCCACTTT
NA | TRBJ1-5 | TRBV20-1 | NA | 15 | CSASTRIYSNQPQHF | TGCAGTGCCAGTACAAGGATCTATAGCAATCAGCCCCAGCATTTT
NA | TRBJ2-1 | TRBV7-7 | NA | 17 | CASSPDLGRGRYNEQFF | TGTGCCAGCAGCCCCGACCTAGGAAGGGGCCGATACAATGAGCAGTTCTTC
NA | TRBJ2-1 | TRBV5-1 | TRBD1 | 16 | CASSPEAGTGQGEQFF | TGCGCCAGCAGCCCGGAGGCGGGGACAGGGCAAGGTGAGCAGTTCTTC
NA | TRBJ1-1 | TRBV24-1 | NA | 13 | CATISTLGTEAFF | TGTGCCACCATCTCAACCCTAGGCACTGAAGCTTTCTTT
once | TRBJ1-6 | TRBV19 | NA | 14 | CASSIRDYNSPLHF | TGTGCCAGTAGTATCCGGGACTATAATTCACCCCTCCACTTT
NA | TRBJ2-5 | TRBV2 | NA | 15 | CASSENLAVQETQYF | TGTGCCAGCAGTGAAAACCTTGCCGTTCAAGAGACCCAGTACTTC
NA | TRBJ1-3 | TRBV5-6 | NA | 13 | CASSRDSGNTIYF | TGTGCCAGCAGCCGGGATTCTGGAAACACCATATATTTT
NA | TRBJ1-3 | TRBV3-1/TRBV3-2 | NA | 16 | CASSQSSGRSGNTIYF | TGTGCCAGCAGCCAATCTAGCGGTCGCTCTGGAAACACCATATATTTT
NA | TRBJ1-1 | TRBV6-6 | NA | 14 | CASSYGGRNTEAFF | TGTGCCAGCAGTTACGGGGGTAGGAACACTGAAGCTTTCTTT
NA | TRBJ2-3 | TRBV11-3 | NA | 16 | CASSQRDSSGADTQYF | TGTGCCAGCAGCCAACGGGACTCGTCGGGCGCAGATACGCAGTATTTT
NA | TRBJ1-1 | TRBV24-1 | NA | 13 | CATDLGQGTEAFF | TGTGCCACCGATTTGGGGCAAGGCACTGAAGCTTTCTTT
NA | TRBJ1-1 | TRBV6-1 | NA | 12 | CASSEVSTEAFF | TGTGCCAGCAGTGAAGTAAGCACTGAAGCTTTCTTT
NA | TRBJ2-7 | TRBV19 | TRBD2 | 14 | CASSMGGGAYEQYF | TGTGCCAGTAGTATGGGCGGGGGTGCCTACGAGCAGTACTTC
NA | TRBJ1-5 | TRBV19 | TRBD1 | 15 | CASTLGQSGGQPQHF | TGTGCCAGTACCCTGGGACAGTCCGGAGGTCAGCCCCAGCATTTT
NA | TRBJ2-7 | TRBV6-5 | NA | 12 | CASSRGLGEQYF | TGTGCCAGCAGCCGTGGACTGGGTGAGCAGTACTTC
NA | TRBJ2-5 | TRBV24-1 | NA | 14 | CATSDPLSGETQYF | TGTGCCACCAGTGATCCGTTGAGTGGAGAGACCCAGTACTTC
NA | TRBJ2-3 | TRBV11-2 | TRBD2 | 19 | CASSLAMTGAGRFTDTQYF | TGTGCCAGCAGCTTAGCCATGACGGGAGCGGGGCGATTCACAGATACGCAGTATTTT
NA | TRBJ2-1 | TRBV18 | TRBD2 | 14 | CASSRTSGENEQFF | TGTGCCAGCTCACGGACTAGCGGCGAAAATGAGCAGTTCTTC